The T cell receptor (beta chain) described here comes from a study of blood T cell repertoires in COVID-19. Overall study context: Acute and convalescent COVID-19 specimens originated in the United States, Italy and Spain. Sources were T cells, B-cell-depleted T cells, or PBMCs; the material itself was cDNA or gDNA.

Losses at the gene ends were 5 bases for V and 8 bases for J; bases not matched to a gene: 8. The CDR3 runs to 14 residues. Germline-derived CDR1 and CDR2 are LNHDA and SQIVND (reference sequence). Original data processing: Reference gene primer amplification gave estimated nucleated cell counts. Profiling relied on immunoSEQ multiplex PCR, and the TCRdb table lists in-frame clones only, not all of them. V and J calls and clone size come straight from that table; D and trimming were deduced from the DNA. This table holds about 180,000 clones, 87% found once. The material sequenced was peripheral blood. The sequence was collected from a man aged 40-49 years with active or convalescent COVID-19. This sequence joins TRBV19 and TRBJ1-4, with 7 bases fitting TRBD1. This CDR3 reads CASSPGTVGEKLFF. The CDR3 bases are TGTGCCAGTAGTCCCGGGACAGTTGGAGAAAAACTGTTTTTT.